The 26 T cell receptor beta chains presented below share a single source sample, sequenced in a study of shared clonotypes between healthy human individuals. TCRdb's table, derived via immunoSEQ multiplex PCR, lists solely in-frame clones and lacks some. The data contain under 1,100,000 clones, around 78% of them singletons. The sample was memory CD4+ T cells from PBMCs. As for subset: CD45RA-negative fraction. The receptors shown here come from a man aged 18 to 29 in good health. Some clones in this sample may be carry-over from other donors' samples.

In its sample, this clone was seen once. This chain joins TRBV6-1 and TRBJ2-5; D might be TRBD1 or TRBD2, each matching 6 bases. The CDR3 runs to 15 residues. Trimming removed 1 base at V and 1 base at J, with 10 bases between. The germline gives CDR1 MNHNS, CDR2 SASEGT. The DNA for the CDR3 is TGTGCCAGCAGTGAAGGGGGGGCACTCCAAGAGACCCAGTACTTC. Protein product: CASSEGGALQETQYF.

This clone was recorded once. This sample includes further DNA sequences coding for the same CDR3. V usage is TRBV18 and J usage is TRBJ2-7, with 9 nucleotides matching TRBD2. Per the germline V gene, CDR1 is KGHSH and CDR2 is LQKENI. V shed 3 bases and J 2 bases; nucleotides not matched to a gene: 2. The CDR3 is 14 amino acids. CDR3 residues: CASSPLAGAYEQYF. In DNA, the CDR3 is TGTGCCAGCTCACCTTTAGCGGGGGCCTACGAGCAGTACTTC.

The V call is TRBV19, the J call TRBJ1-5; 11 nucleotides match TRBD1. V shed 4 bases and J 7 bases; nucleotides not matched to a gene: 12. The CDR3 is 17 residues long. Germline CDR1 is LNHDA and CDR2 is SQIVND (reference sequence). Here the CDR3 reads CASSRTGQGAPRQPQHF. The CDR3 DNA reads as TGTGCCAGTAGTAGGACTGGACAGGGGGCGCCGAGGCAGCCCCAGCATTTT.

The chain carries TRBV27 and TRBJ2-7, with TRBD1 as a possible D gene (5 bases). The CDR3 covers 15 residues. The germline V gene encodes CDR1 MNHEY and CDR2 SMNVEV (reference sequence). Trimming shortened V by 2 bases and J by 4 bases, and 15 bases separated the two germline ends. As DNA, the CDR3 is TGTGCCAGCAGTTTACTTACAGGCCCACCGTACGAGCAGTACTTC. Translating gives CASSLLTGPPYEQYF.

For the CDR3, the DNA is TGTGCCAGCAGCTTAGGACTAGTTCCGGCTACGCAGTATTTT. It encodes CASSLGLVPATQYF. The rearrangement uses TRBV11-3 and TRBJ2-3; perhaps TRBD2 as D (6 bases). The CDR3 length is 14 residues. Germline V lookup: CDR1 SGHNT, CDR2 YENEEA. The V gene lost 1 base and the J gene lost 8 bases, with 13 bases spanning the gap.

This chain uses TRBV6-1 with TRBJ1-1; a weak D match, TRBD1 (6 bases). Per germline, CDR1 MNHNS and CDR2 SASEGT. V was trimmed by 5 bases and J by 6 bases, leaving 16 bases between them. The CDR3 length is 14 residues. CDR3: CASSPKGGTPEAFF. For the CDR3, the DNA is TGTGCCAGCAGTCCAAAAGGGGGGACTCCTGAAGCTTTCTTT.

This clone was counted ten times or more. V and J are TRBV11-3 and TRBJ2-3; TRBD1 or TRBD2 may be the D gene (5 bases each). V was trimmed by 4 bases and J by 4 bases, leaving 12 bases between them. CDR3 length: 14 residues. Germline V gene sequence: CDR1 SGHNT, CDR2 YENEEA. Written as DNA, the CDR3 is TGTGCCAGCAGCTCGCCAAGAGGGGCAGATACGCAGTATTTT. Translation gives CASSSPRGADTQYF.

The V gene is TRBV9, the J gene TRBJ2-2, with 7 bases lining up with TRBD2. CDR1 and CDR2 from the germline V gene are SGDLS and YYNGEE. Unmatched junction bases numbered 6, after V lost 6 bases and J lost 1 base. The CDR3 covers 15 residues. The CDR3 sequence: CASNARGGNTGELFF. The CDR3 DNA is TGTGCCAGCAATGCTCGCGGGGGGAACACCGGGGAGCTGTTTTTT.

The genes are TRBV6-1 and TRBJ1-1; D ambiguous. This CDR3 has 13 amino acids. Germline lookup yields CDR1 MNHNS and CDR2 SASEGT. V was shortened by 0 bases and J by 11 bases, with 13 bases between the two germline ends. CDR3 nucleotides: TGTGCCAGCAGTGAAGCGCTAGGCAGAAAGGCTTTCTTT. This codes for CASSEALGRKAFF.

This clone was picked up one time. The CDR3 region is CASSYGTGGLAGAGEQYF. DNA for the CDR3: TGTGCCAGCAGCTACGGGACAGGGGGCTTAGCGGGAGCCGGCGAGCAGTACTTC. This rearrangement joins TRBV13 to TRBJ2-7, with 12 bases aligning to TRBD1. The CDR3 is 18 amino acids. Germline trimming cut 4 bases from V and 6 bases from J; bases unmatched to any gene: 16. Germline V lookup: CDR1 PRHDT, CDR2 FYEKMQ (reference sequence).

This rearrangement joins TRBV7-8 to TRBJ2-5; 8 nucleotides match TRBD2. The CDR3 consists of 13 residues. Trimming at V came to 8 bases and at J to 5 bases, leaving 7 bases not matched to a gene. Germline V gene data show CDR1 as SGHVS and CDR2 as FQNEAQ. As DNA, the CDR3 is TGTGCCAGCGGAGGCAGCGGGAGCGAGACCCAGTACTTC. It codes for CASGGSGSETQYF. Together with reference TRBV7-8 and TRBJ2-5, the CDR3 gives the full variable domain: GAGVSQSPRYKVAKRGQDVALRCDPISGHVSLFWYQQALGQGPEFLTYFQNEAQLDKSGLPSDRFFAERPEGSVSTLKIQRTQQEDSAVYLCASGGSGSETQYFGPGTRLLVL.

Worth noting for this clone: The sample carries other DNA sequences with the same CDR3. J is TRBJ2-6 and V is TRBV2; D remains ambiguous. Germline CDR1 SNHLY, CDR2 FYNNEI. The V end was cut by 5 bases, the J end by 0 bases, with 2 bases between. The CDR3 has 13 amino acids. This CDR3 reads CASSSSGANVLTF. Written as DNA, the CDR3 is TGTGCCAGCAGTAGCTCTGGGGCCAACGTCCTGACTTTC.

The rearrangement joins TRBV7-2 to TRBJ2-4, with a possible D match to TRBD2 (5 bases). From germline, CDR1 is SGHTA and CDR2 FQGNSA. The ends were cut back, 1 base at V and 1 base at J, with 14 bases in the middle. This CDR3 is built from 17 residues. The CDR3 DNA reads TGTGCCAGCAGCTTAGTAGTCGGGGTTGGGGCCAAAAACATTCAGTACTTC. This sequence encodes CASSLVVGVGAKNIQYF.

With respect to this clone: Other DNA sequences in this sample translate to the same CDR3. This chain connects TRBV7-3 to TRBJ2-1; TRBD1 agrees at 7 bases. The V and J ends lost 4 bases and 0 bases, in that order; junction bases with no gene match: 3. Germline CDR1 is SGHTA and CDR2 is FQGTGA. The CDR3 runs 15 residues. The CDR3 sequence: CASSSDRSSYNEQFF. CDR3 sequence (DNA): TGTGCCAGCAGCTCGGACAGGAGCTCCTACAATGAGCAGTTCTTC.

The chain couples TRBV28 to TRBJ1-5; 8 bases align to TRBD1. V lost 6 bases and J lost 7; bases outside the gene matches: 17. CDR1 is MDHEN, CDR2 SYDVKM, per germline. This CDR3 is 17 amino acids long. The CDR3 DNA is TGTGCCAGCAGCACCCCCTTAGGACAGGGAAGAAGGCAGCCCCAGCATTTT. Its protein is CASSTPLGQGRRQPQHF.

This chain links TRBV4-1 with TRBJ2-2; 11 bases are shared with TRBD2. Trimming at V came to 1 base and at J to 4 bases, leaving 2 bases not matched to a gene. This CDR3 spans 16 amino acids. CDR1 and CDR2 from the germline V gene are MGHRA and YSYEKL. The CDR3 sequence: CASSQGLAGITGELFF. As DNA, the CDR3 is TGCGCCAGCAGCCAAGGACTAGCGGGAATCACCGGGGAGCTGTTTTTT.

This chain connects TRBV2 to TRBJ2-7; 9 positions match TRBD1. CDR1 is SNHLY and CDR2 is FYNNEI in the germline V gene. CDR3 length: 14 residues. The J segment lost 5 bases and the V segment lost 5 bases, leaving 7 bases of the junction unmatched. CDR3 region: CASSPRTGVDEQYF. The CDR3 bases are TGTGCCAGCAGTCCCCGGACAGGGGTCGACGAGCAGTACTTC.

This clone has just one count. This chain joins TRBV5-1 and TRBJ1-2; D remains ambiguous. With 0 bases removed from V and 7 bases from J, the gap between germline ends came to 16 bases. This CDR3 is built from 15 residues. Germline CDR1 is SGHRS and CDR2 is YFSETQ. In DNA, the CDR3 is TGCGCCAGCAGCTTGGAAGGGCCTGGGATTAGTGGCTACACCTTC. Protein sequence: CASSLEGPGISGYTF.

This CDR3 is CASSRSGSRADTQYF. The CDR3 DNA follows: TGTGCCAGCAGCCGTAGCGGGAGTAGGGCAGATACGCAGTATTTT. V gene TRBV5-4 combines with J gene TRBJ2-3; 9 bases line up with TRBD2. Germline assignment: CDR1 SGHNT and CDR2 YYREEE (reference sequence). Unmatched junction bases numbered 7, after V lost 4 bases and J lost 4 bases. This CDR3 spans 15 amino acids.

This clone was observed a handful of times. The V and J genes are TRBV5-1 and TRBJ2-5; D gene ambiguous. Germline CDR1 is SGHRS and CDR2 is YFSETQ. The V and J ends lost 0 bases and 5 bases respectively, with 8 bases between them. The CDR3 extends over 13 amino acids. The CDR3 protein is CASSLAQLETQYF. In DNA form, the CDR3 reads TGCGCCAGCAGCTTGGCTCAGTTGGAGACCCAGTACTTC.

The CDR3 region is CASSFGTGGNQPQHF. In nucleotides, the CDR3 is TGTGCCAGCAGTTTTGGGACAGGTGGGAATCAGCCCCAGCATTTT. V gene TRBV28 combines with J gene TRBJ1-5, with TRBD1 matching over 8 bases. Trimming removed 3 bases from V and 4 bases from J; junction bases left unmatched: 5. The CDR3 extends over 15 amino acids. Per germline, CDR1 MDHEN and CDR2 SYDVKM.

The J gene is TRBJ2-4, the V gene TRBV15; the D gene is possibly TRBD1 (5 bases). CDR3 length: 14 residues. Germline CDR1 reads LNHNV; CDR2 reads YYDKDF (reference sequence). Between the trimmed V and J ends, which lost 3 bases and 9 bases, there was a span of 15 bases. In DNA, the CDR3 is TGTGCCACCAGCAGGGCCGTACAGGTTGCCATTCAGTACTTC. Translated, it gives CATSRAVQVAIQYF. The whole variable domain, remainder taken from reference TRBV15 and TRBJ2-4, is DAMVIQNPRYQVTQFGKPVTLSCSQTLNHNVMYWYQQKSSQAPKLLFHYYDKDFNNEADTPDNFQSRRPNTSFCFLDIRSPGLGDTAMYLCATSRAVQVAIQYFGAGTRLSVL.

The CDR3 nucleotides read TGTGCCACGGGACTCTATCCCAACAATGAGCAGTTCTTC. This gives the protein CATGLYPNNEQFF. This rearrangement joins TRBV2 to TRBJ2-1; a weak D match, TRBD2 (6 bases). Trimming removed 10 bases from V and 5 bases from J, with 15 bases in between. This CDR3 region has 13 residues. CDR1 is SNHLY and CDR2 is FYNNEI in the germline V gene. The full variable domain, with the rest looked up from reference TRBV2 and TRBJ2-1, is EPEVTQTPSHQVTQMGQEVILRCVPISNHLYFYWYRQILGQKVEFLVSFYNNEISEKSEIFDDQFSVERPDGSNFTLKIRSTKLEDSAMYFCATGLYPNNEQFFGPGTRLTVL.

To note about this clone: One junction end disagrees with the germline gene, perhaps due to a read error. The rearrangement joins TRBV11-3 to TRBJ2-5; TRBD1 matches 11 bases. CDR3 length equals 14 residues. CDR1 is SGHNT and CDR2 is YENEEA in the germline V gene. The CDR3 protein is CASSLGGQGALVHF. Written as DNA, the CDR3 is TGTGCCAGCAGCTTAGGAGGACAGGGGGCTTTGGTGCACTTC.

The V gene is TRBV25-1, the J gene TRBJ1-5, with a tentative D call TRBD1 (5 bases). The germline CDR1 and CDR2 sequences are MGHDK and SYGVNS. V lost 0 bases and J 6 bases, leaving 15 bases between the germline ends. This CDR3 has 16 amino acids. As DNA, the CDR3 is TGTGCCAGCAGTGAATATTCGCAGGGCGGTGCTCAGCCCCAGCATTTT. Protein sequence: CASSEYSQGGAQPQHF.

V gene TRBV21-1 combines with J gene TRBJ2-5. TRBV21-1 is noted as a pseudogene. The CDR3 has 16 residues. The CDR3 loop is CASSKRRVWGAETQYF. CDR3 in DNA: TGTGCCAGCAGCAAAAGGAGGGTGTGGGGGGCTGAGACCCAGTACTTC.